This T cell receptor beta chain comes out of a study of PD-L1 blockade in urothelial cancer. Overall study context: Blood samples had a median of 141,255 T cells.

Specified time point: pretreatment peripheral blood. Study outcomes and limitations: At the 3-week point, tumor-associated blood clones expanded more in durable-benefit patients.

Note on this clone: What it binds is not known.

V was cut by 6 bases and J by 1 base, with 9 bases left in between. Looked up from germline, CDR1 is LNHDA and CDR2 is SQIVND (reference sequence). The length of the CDR3 is 13 residues. TCRdb's table, derived via immunoSEQ multiplex PCR, lists solely in-frame clones and lacks some. The top ten clones hold roughly 14% of a sample with over 30,000 clones, 84% of them seen once. The chain couples TRBV19 to TRBJ1-1; D is unclear. This receptor was identified in a man in his sixties with urothelial cancer. The specimen comprised PBMCs, sampled around atezolizumab (anti-PD-L1) treatment. The CDR3 loop is CASSGLPNTEAFF. CDR3 nucleotide sequence: TGTGCCAGTAGCGGACTGCCGAACACTGAAGCTTTCTTT.